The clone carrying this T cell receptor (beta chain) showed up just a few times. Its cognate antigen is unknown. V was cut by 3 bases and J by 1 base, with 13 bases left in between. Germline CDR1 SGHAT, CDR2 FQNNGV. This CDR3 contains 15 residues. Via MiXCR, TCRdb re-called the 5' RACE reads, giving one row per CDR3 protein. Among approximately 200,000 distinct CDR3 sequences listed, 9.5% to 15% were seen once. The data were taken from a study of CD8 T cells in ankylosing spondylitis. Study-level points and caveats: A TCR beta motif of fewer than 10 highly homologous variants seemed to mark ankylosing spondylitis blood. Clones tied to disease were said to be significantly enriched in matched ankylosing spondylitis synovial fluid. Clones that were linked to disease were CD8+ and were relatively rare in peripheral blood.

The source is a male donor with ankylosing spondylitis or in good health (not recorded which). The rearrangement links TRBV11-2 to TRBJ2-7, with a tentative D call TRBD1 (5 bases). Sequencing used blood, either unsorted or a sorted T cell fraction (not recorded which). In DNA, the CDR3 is TGTGCCAGCAGCTTCGCAGGGTCGGAATCCTACGAGCAGTACTTC. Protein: CASSFAGSESYEQYF.